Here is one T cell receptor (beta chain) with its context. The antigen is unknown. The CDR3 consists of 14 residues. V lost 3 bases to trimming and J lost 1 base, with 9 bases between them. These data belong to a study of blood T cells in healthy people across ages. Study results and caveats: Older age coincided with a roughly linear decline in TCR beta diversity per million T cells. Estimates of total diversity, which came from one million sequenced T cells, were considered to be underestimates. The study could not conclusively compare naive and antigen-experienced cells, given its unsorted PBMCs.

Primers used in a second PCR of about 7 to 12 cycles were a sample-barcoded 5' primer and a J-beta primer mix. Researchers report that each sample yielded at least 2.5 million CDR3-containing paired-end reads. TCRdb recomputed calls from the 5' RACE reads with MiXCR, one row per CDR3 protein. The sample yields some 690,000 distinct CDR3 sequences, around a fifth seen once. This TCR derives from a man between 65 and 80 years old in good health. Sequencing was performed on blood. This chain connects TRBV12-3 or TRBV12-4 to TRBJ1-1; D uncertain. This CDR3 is CASSFEGPNTEAFF. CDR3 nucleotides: TGTGCCAGCAGTTTTGAGGGCCCGAACACTGAAGCTTTCTTT.